The rows below give T cell receptor beta chains drawn from one sample of a study of T cell repertoires in cytomegalovirus infection. No antigens are known for them. TCRdb itself ran the reads through MiXCR, one entry per CDR3 protein. The sample has around 310,000 distinct CDR3 sequences; 25% to 35% are singletons. The sample was cultured PBMCs, taken from culture after CMV antigen stimulation. The source of these receptors is a human donor in good health (CMV status not recorded). Some clones in this sample may be carry-over from other donors' samples. Both conserved end residues are part of each CDR3. D genes are given only for firm matches. Part of the rows lack a size; the others show once, few, many or a class for expanded clones.

size | J | V | D | DNA | CDR3
few | TRBJ1-3 | TRBV6-5 | NA | TGTGCCAGCAGCCGAGGGACCGAAGGAAACACCATATATTTT | CASSRGTEGNTIYF
many | TRBJ2-1 | TRBV7-8 | NA | TGTGCCAGCACCCCCTATAGGGGCCAAGTCAATGAGCAGTTCTTC | CASTPYRGQVNEQFF
few | TRBJ1-4 | TRBV7-9 | TRBD1 | TGTGCCAGCAGCTTGTCCGCAGGGGGCGGAAGCGAAAAACTGTTTTTT | CASSLSAGGGSEKLFF
few | TRBJ1-1 | TRBV29-1 | NA | TGCAGCGTTTCACAGGGAAGGACTGAAGCTTTCTTT | CSVSQGRTEAFF
few | TRBJ2-7 | TRBV7-9 | NA | TGTGCCAGCAGTTCACAAGACAGCACCTACGAGCAGTACTTC | CASSSQDSTYEQYF
few | TRBJ2-3 | TRBV27 | NA | TGTGCCAGCAGTTTCGGACATTTGAGGAGGGCGGATACGCAGTATTTT | CASSFGHLRRADTQYF
few | TRBJ2-2 | TRBV20-1 | NA | TGCAGTGCTAGGGATGGGAACACCGGGGAGCTGTTTTTT | CSARDGNTGELFF
NA | TRBJ2-5 | TRBV30 | TRBD2 | TGTGCCTGGAAGGGGCAGTCGGGGGGTGAGACCCAGTACTTC | CAWKGQSGGETQYF
NA | TRBJ1-2 | TRBV15 | TRBD1 | TGTGCCACCAGCAGCGGGGACAGGAACTATGGCTACACCTTC | CATSSGDRNYGYTF
few | TRBJ1-1 | TRBV2 | NA | TGTGCCAGCAGAACCTCCGAGGCTTTCTTT | CASRTSEAFF
NA | TRBJ2-1 | TRBV10-3 | TRBD1 | TGTGCCATCAGTGACCCCTTAACAGGGGACCTCACCAATGAGCAGTTCTTC | CAISDPLTGDLTNEQFF
many | TRBJ1-5 | TRBV7-2 | NA | TGTGCCAGCGCCGGGGGTGCGCGTCAGCCCCAGCATTTT | CASAGGARQPQHF
few | TRBJ1-5 | TRBV7-3 | NA | TGTGCCAGCAGCTTAAGCCCCGGAGGCAATCAGCCCCAGCATTTT | CASSLSPGGNQPQHF
few | TRBJ2-3 | TRBV27 | TRBD2 | TGTGCCAGCAGTTTCCGGGCGCGGGGGGGCACAGATACGCAGTATTTT | CASSFRARGGTDTQYF
many | TRBJ2-1 | TRBV7-3 | NA | TGTGCCAGCAGCTTATCTACAGATTACAATGAGCAGTTCTTC | CASSLSTDYNEQFF
few | TRBJ2-1 | TRBV11-3 | NA | TGTGCCAGCAGTTCCAGGCCGGGGAGTGAGCAGTTCTTC | CASSSRPGSEQFF
NA | TRBJ1-5 | TRBV5-8 | TRBD1 | TGTGCCAGCAGCAGCGGGGGTAGCAGGGGGCTACAGCCCCAGCATTTT | CASSSGGSRGLQPQHF
few | TRBJ2-7 | TRBV10-3 | NA | TGTGCCATCAGTGAGTCGACCTACGAGCAGTACTTC | CAISESTYEQYF